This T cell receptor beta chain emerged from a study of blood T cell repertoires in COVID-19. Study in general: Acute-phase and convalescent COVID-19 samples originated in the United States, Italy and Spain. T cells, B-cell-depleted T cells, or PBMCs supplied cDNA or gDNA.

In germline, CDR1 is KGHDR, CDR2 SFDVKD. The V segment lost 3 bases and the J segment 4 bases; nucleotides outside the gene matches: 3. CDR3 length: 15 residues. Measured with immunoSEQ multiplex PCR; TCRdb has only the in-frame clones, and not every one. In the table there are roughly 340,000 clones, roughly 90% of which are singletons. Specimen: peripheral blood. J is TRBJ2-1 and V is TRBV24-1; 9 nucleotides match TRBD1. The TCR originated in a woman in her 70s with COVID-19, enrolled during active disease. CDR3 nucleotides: TGTGCCACCAGTGATAAGGGACAGGGTTACAATGAGCAGTTCTTC. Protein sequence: CATSDKGQGYNEQFF.